The 27 T cell receptor beta chains given below trace back to one sample, sequenced in a study of T cell repertoires in cytomegalovirus infection. TCRdb ran MiXCR on the reads and lists one entry per CDR3 protein. The table has about 830,000 distinct CDR3 sequences, less than 35% seen once. These receptors' antigens are unknown. The sequences come from cultured CD8+ T cells from PBMCs, collected from culture after CMV antigen stimulation. The receptors were gathered from a human donor in good health (CMV status not recorded). Some clones in this sample may be carry-over from other donors' samples.

The chain links TRBV6-1 to TRBJ2-7; weak D call: TRBD1 (6 bases). This CDR3 has 14 residues. Germline V gene lookup returns CDR1 MNHNS and CDR2 SASEGT. Trimming cost V 5 bases and J 1 base, with 12 bases left between them. Written as DNA, the CDR3 is TGTGCCAGCAGTATCTGGGACACGTCCTACGAGCAGTACTTC. Protein: CASSIWDTSYEQYF.

The chain links TRBV4-1 to TRBJ2-4; D may correspond to TRBD1 or TRBD2 (6 bases each). CDR3 length equals 17 residues. Germline CDR1 reads MGHRA; CDR2 reads YSYEKL. V was cut by 0 bases and J by 0 bases, with 12 bases left in between. This CDR3 is CASSQDSGGLAKNIQYF. CDR3 DNA sequence: TGCGCCAGCAGCCAAGATTCCGGGGGCTTAGCCAAAAACATTCAGTACTTC.

CDR3 protein: CASSYTLSGGTEAFF. DNA for the CDR3: TGTGCCAGCAGTTACACTCTCTCGGGTGGAACTGAAGCTTTCTTT. The chain is built from TRBV6-6 and TRBJ1-1; no reliable D call. V lost 2 bases to trimming and J lost 5 bases, with 15 bases between them. This CDR3 comprises 15 residues. Per germline, CDR1 MNHNY and CDR2 SVGAGI (reference sequence).

This clonotype came up a few times. V and J are TRBV6-1 and TRBJ2-3; 10 nucleotides match TRBD2. V lost 2 bases, J lost 2 bases, and 7 bases stayed unmatched. The CDR3 length is 17 residues. Per the germline V gene, CDR1 is MNHNS and CDR2 is SASEGT. In DNA, the CDR3 is TGTGCCAGCAGTGAAACTAGCGGGGTATTCATCACAGATACGCAGTATTTT. Amino acid sequence: CASSETSGVFITDTQYF.

This clonotype was seen more than once but under ten times. The J gene is TRBJ1-2, the V gene TRBV5-6; TRBD1 is a possible D gene (6 bases). Germline V gene lookup returns CDR1 SGHDT and CDR2 YYEEEE. The CDR3 sequence is 16 residues long. V was pared by 4 bases and J by 4 bases, with 20 bases between. CDR3 DNA sequence: TGTGCCAGCAGCCCACGGACAGACCTACAGATCTATGGCTACACCTTC. Its translation: CASSPRTDLQIYGYTF.

In this sample, this clonotype turned up many times. V usage is TRBV7-6 and J usage is TRBJ2-1; D remains unclear. V dropped 1 base and J dropped 9 bases, with 10 bases sitting between them. This CDR3 has 13 residues. Germline CDR1 and CDR2: SGHVS and FNYEAQ. The CDR3 bases are TGTGCCAGCAGCTTAGGTCGGGCGGCTGAGCAGTTCTTC. The encoded protein is CASSLGRAAEQFF.

The chain couples TRBV6-6 to TRBJ1-3; unclear D gene. This CDR3 has 14 amino acids. Germline V gives CDR1 MNHNY, CDR2 SVGAGI (reference sequence). Between the trimmed V and J ends, which lost 4 bases and 4 bases, there was a span of 11 bases. The CDR3 region is CASSWEGSGNTIYF. As DNA, the CDR3 is TGTGCCAGCAGTTGGGAGGGATCCGGAAACACCATATATTTT.

This chain links TRBV9 with TRBJ2-3; a possible D gene is TRBD2 (5 bases). Germline CDR1 is SGDLS and CDR2 is YYNGEE. The CDR3 runs 15 residues. The V end was cut by 0 bases, the J end by 0 bases, with 8 bases between. This chain's CDR3 is CASSVETGSTDTQYF. The CDR3 nucleotides read TGTGCCAGCAGCGTAGAAACGGGGAGCACAGATACGCAGTATTTT.

V is TRBV28 and J is TRBJ1-1, with D unclear. Trimming shortened V by 6 bases and J by 2 bases, and 16 bases separated the two germline ends. The CDR3 has 15 amino acids. CDR1 is MDHEN and CDR2 is SYDVKM in the germline V gene. The CDR3 sequence is CASSTPREINTEAFF. The CDR3 DNA sequence: TGTGCCAGCAGCACACCGCGGGAGATAAACACTGAAGCTTTCTTT.

V and J are TRBV7-6 and TRBJ1-5; the D gene is possibly TRBD1 (6 bases). Germline V gene lookup returns CDR1 SGHVS and CDR2 FNYEAQ. Trimming pared 5 bases from V and 8 bases from J, leaving 16 bases between. The CDR3 contains 14 residues. CDR3 in amino acids: CASSTNRVREPQHF. CDR3 nucleotide sequence: TGTGCCAGCAGCACTAACAGGGTTCGGGAGCCCCAGCATTTT.

V usage is TRBV13 and J usage is TRBJ1-2; D gene unclear. The CDR3 covers 13 residues. Per the germline V gene, CDR1 is PRHDT and CDR2 is FYEKMQ (reference sequence). Deletions cut 1 base from V and 5 bases from J, with 8 bases between. CDR3 bases: TGTGCCAGCAGCTTAGAAGGGCGGTATGGCTACACCTTC. Its protein is CASSLEGRYGYTF.

V usage is TRBV6-8 and J usage is TRBJ2-5; possible D gene TRBD1, 5 bases. This CDR3 is 15 amino acids long. Trimming removed 5 bases at V and 5 bases at J, with 18 bases between. The germline gives CDR1 MNHGY, CDR2 SAAAGT. The CDR3 loop is CASSAYIGAGETQYF. The CDR3 bases are TGTGCCAGCAGTGCCTACATAGGGGCTGGGGAGACCCAGTACTTC.

The rearrangement uses TRBV10-3 and TRBJ1-5, with D hard to call. The CDR3 spans 17 residues. V lost 0 bases and J 3 bases, leaving 15 bases between the germline ends. Looked up from germline, CDR1 is ENHRY and CDR2 is SYGVKD. Written as DNA, the CDR3 is TGTGCCATCAGTGAGTCGAATCCGGGAGACACCAATCAGCCCCAGCATTTT. Protein product: CAISESNPGDTNQPQHF.

The sample holds a few counts of this clonotype. Here the CDR3 reads CASNPYPGGRTEAFF. CDR3 DNA sequence: TGTGCCAGCAACCCTTACCCAGGGGGCCGCACTGAAGCTTTCTTT. The rearrangement links TRBV5-6 to TRBJ1-1; 8 nucleotides match TRBD1. In germline, CDR1 is SGHDT, CDR2 YYEEEE. With 6 bases clipped from V and 4 bases from J, the junction kept 11 bases outside the gene matches. The CDR3 runs 15 residues.

This clonotype was counted a few times. The rearrangement links TRBV20-1 to TRBJ1-5, with D possibly matching TRBD1 (6 bases). The CDR3 has 14 amino acids. Germline CDR1 reads DFQATT; CDR2 reads SNEGSKA (reference sequence). V lost 4 bases to trimming and J lost 9 bases, with 19 bases between them. In DNA, the CDR3 is TGCAGTGCTACCTCCGGGACATATAAAGGGCCCCAGCATTTT. It specifies CSATSGTYKGPQHF.

This clonotype was detected a few times. The chain has TRBV6-1 and TRBJ2-3, with D perhaps matching TRBD1 (6 bases). Trimming pared 6 bases from V and 4 bases from J, leaving 20 bases between. This CDR3 has 16 amino acids. The germline V gene encodes CDR1 MNHNS and CDR2 SASEGT. The CDR3 DNA sequence: TGTGCCAGCAGCAAACGGCCGATGGGGGCCGCAGATACGCAGTATTTT. It translates to CASSKRPMGAADTQYF.

This clonotype has just a few counts. This chain links TRBV6-6 with TRBJ2-7, with D perhaps TRBD1 (6 bases). V lost 3 bases and J lost 0, with 12 bases in between. The CDR3 totals 15 residues. Germline CDR1 reads MNHNY; CDR2 reads SVGAGI (reference sequence). This CDR3 reads CASSYGTPSSYEQYV. In DNA form, the CDR3 reads TGTGCCAGCAGTTATGGGACACCCAGCTCCTACGAGCAGTACGTC.

The V call is TRBV2, the J call TRBJ1-6, with D perhaps TRBD1 (5 bases). CDR1 is SNHLY and CDR2 is FYNNEI in the germline V gene. This CDR3 comprises 15 residues. The V gene lost 11 bases and the J gene lost 0 bases, with 14 bases spanning the gap. The CDR3 bases are TGTGCCGCCCAGGGTAAAAGCTCCTATAATTCACCCCTCCACTTT. This codes for CAAQGKSSYNSPLHF.

V and J are TRBV12-3 or TRBV12-4 and TRBJ1-5, with D maybe TRBD1 (5 bases). The CDR3 extends over 12 amino acids. Trimming pared 8 bases from V and 9 bases from J, leaving 14 bases between. CDR3 in DNA: TGTGCCAGCGCTATTGGGGGGGGGCCCCAGCATTTT. Translation gives CASAIGGGPQHF.

The chain combines TRBV7-9 with TRBJ2-3; TRBD2 aligns across 15 bases. The germline V gene has CDR1 SEHNR and CDR2 FQNEAQ (reference sequence). CDR3 size: 16 residues. Trimming removed 4 bases from V and 11 bases from J; junction bases left unmatched: 10. This CDR3 is CASSSPRGLAGGQQYF. In DNA form, the CDR3 reads TGTGCCAGCAGCTCCCCCAGGGGACTAGCGGGGGGTCAGCAGTATTTT.

J is TRBJ2-5 and V is TRBV6-6, with no clear D. Trimming took 0 bases from V and 0 from J, leaving 11 bases between them. This CDR3 comprises 16 residues. Germline values: CDR1 MNHNY, CDR2 SVGAGI (reference sequence). The CDR3 loop is CASSYSIDPYQETQYF. DNA for the CDR3: TGTGCCAGCAGTTACTCGATTGATCCTTACCAAGAGACCCAGTACTTC.

This clonotype showed up just a few times. The V gene is TRBV7-9, the J gene TRBJ1-1; a weak D match, TRBD1 (6 bases). CDR1 is SEHNR, CDR2 FQNEAQ, per germline (reference sequence). The CDR3 covers 14 residues. V was trimmed by 6 bases and J by 8 bases, leaving 19 bases between them. CDR3 nucleotide sequence: TGTGCCAGCAGTCCTACACAGGGAGGTACGGAAGCTTTCTTT. The encoded protein is CASSPTQGGTEAFF.

In this sample, this clonotype turned up a few times. CDR3 in amino acids: CASTRRDTDTQYF. In DNA, the CDR3 is TGTGCCAGCACCAGACGGGACACAGATACGCAGTATTTT. The rearrangement links TRBV2 to TRBJ2-3; D might be TRBD2 (5 bases). Trimming left V 7 bases short and J 2 bases short, with 10 bases between. CDR1 SNHLY and CDR2 FYNNEI come from the germline V gene. This CDR3 contains 13 residues. Variable domain in full (rest from reference TRBV2 and TRBJ2-3): EPEVTQTPSHQVTQMGQEVILRCVPISNHLYFYWYRQILGQKVEFLVSFYNNEISEKSEIFDDQFSVERPDGSNFTLKIRSTKLEDSAMYFCASTRRDTDTQYFGPGTRLTVL.

The V call is TRBV5-4, the J call TRBJ2-3; the D gene is possibly TRBD2 (6 bases). The CDR3 is 15 amino acids. The germline CDR1 and CDR2 sequences are SGHNT and YYREEE (reference sequence). Trimming left V 0 bases short and J 1 base short, with 9 bases between. The CDR3 sequence: CASSLVTGGTDTQYF. The CDR3 DNA sequence: TGTGCCAGCAGCTTGGTTACGGGGGGCACAGATACGCAGTATTTT.

Judged by abundance, this clonotype is medium-sized (0.01 to 0.1%). The rearrangement joins TRBV28 to TRBJ2-3; 11 nucleotides align to TRBD1. V shed 5 bases, J shed 5 bases, and the junction held 6 bases outside the gene matches. Germline CDR1 is MDHEN and CDR2 is SYDVKM. CDR3 length equals 15 residues. The CDR3 loop reads CASSTPGQGVDTQYF. The CDR3 nucleotides are TGTGCCAGCAGTACTCCGGGACAGGGGGTAGATACGCAGTATTTT.

This clonotype was seen more than once but under ten times. V and J are TRBV20-1 and TRBJ2-4, with 8 bases fitting TRBD1. This CDR3 region has 14 residues. The V segment lost 4 bases and the J segment 6 bases; nucleotides outside the gene matches: 8. CDR1 and CDR2 from the germline V gene are DFQATT and SNEGSKA (reference sequence). This CDR3 reads CSAIPGGEGNIQYF. The DNA for the CDR3 is TGCAGTGCTATCCCAGGGGGCGAGGGAAACATTCAGTACTTC.

This clonotype showed up just a few times. This rearrangement joins TRBV9 to TRBJ2-7, with D possibly TRBD1 on 7 matching bases. Germline CDR1 and CDR2: SGDLS and YYNGEE. V lost 4 bases and J lost 2, with 13 bases in between. This CDR3 spans 14 amino acids. CDR3 loop: CASSPGGTPYEQYV. Here the CDR3 DNA reads TGTGCCAGCAGCCCAGGGGGGACCCCCTACGAGCAGTACGTC.